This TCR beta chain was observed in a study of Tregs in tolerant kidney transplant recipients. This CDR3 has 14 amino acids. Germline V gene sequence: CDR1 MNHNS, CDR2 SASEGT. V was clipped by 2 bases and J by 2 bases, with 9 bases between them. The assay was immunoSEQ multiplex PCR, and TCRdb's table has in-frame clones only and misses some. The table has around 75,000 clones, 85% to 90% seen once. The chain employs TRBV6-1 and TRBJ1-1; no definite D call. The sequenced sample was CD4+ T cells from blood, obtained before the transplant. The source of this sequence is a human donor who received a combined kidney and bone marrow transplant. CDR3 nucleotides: TGTGCCAGCAGTGAACCCGGGATAAACACTGAAGCTTTCTTT. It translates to CASSEPGINTEAFF.